This T cell receptor (beta chain) is from a study of T cells in Graves' hyperthyroidism and ophthalmopathy. Germline CDR1 and CDR2: MNHEY and SVGAGI. CDR3 length: 16 residues. The V segment lost 0 bases and the J segment 6 bases; nucleotides outside the gene matches: 6. The source material, RNA transcripts, was used to amplify TCR beta CDR3 regions. First-round RT-PCR of the TCR CDR3 relied on the HTBI primer set. MiXCR was run by TCRdb on the multiplex PCR reads, yielding one entry per CDR3 protein. The table has 400,000 or so distinct CDR3 sequences, roughly an eighth seen once. This clonotype appeared many times. Antigen: not known. Regarding the study as a whole: Expanded thyroid clonotypes (above 0.001) were mostly also found in blood.

The clonotype comes from a middle-aged man with Graves' ophthalmopathy. The sequencing sample was made of blood. V gene TRBV6-5 combines with J gene TRBJ1-1; 11 bases match TRBD1. For the CDR3, the DNA is TGTGCCAGCAGTTACTCGCTGGGACAGGGGGTCGCTGAAGCTTTCTTT. This codes for CASSYSLGQGVAEAFF.